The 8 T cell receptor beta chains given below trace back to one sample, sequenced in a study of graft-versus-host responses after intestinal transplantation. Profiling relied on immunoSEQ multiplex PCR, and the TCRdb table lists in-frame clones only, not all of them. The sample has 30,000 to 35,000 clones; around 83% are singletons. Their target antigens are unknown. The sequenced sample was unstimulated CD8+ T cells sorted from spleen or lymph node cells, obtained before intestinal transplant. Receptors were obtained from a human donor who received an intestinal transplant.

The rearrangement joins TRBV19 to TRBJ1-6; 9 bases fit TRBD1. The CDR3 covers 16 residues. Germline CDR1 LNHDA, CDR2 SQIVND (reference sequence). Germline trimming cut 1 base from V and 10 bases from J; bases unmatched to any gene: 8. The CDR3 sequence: CASSIVPGTGQSPLHF. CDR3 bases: TGTGCCAGTAGTATAGTTCCTGGGACAGGGCAATCACCCCTCCACTTT.

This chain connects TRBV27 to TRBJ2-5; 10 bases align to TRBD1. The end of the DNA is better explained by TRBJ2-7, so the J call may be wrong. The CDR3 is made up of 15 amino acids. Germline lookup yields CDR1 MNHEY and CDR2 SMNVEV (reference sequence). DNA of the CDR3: TGTGCCAGCAGTTTACTTGGGGACAGGGGCTACGAGCAGTACTTC. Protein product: CASSLLGDRGYEQYF.

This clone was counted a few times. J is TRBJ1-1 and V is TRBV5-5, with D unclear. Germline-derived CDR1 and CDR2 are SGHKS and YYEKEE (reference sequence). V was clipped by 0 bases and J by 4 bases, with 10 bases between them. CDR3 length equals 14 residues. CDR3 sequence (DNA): TGTGCCAGCAGCTTGGCCCCGGGAGGCACTGAAGCTTTCTTT. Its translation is CASSLAPGGTEAFF.

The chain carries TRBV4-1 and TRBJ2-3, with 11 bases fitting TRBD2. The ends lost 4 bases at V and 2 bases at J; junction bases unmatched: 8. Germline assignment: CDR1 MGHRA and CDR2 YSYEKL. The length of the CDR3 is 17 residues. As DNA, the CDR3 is TGCGCCAGCAGCCTCCTAGGACTAGCGGGTTTCACAGATACGCAGTATTTT. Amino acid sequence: CASSLLGLAGFTDTQYF.

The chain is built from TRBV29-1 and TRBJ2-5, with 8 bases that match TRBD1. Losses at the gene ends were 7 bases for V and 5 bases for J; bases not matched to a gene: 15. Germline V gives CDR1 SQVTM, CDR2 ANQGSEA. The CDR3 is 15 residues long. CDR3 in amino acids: CSAKTGQGAWETQYF. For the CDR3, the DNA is TGCAGCGCAAAGACGGGCCAGGGGGCTTGGGAGACCCAGTACTTC.

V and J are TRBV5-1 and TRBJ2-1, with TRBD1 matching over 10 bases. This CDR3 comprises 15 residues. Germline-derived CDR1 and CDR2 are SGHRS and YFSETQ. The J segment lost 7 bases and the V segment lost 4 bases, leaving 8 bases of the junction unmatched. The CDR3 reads CASSPGGQGRNEQFF. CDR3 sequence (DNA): TGCGCCAGCAGCCCCGGGGGACAGGGGCGAAATGAGCAGTTCTTC.

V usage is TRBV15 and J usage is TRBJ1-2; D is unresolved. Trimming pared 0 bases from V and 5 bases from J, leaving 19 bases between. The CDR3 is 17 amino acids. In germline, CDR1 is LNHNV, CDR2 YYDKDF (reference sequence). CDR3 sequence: CATSRDENSQFLYGYTF. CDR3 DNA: TGTGCCACCAGCAGAGATGAGAACAGTCAATTTCTTTATGGCTACACCTTC. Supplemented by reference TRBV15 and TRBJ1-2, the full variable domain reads DAMVIQNPRYQVTQFGKPVTLSCSQTLNHNVMYWYQQKSSQAPKLLFHYYDKDFNNEADTPDNFQSRRPNTSFCFLDIRSPGLGDTAMYLCATSRDENSQFLYGYTFGSGTRLTVV.

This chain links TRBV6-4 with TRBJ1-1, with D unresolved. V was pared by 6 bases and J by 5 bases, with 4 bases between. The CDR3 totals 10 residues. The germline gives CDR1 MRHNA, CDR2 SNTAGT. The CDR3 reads CASRETEAFF. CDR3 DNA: TGTGCCAGCAGGGAGACTGAAGCTTTCTTT.